Listed below are T cell receptor beta chains from one sample, sequenced in a study of shared clonotypes between healthy human individuals. Sequencing used immunoSEQ multiplex PCR; TCRdb keeps in-frame clones, though not all of them. The table has some 740,000 clones, roughly 92% seen once. Sequenced: naive CD8+ T cells sorted from blood. Receptors were obtained from a man aged 25 to 45 in good health. The CDR3 runs from the conserved cysteine through the conserved F or W. D genes are given only for firm matches. A clone size is listed for some rows: how often the clone was seen (once, few, many), or a class if it is expanded.

D gene,V gene,J gene,clone size,CDR3 DNA,CDR3 protein
TRBD1,TRBV2,TRBJ1-1,-,TGTGCCAGCAGCACCGACAGGGCCTCGGTTGGAGAAGCTTTCTTT,CASSTDRASVGEAFF
TRBD2,TRBV18,TRBJ2-1,-,TGTGCCAGCTCATTAGCGGGAGGGCCGATGAATGAGCAGTTCTTC,CASSLAGGPMNEQFF
-,TRBV28,TRBJ1-1,-,TGTGCCAGCAGTTTAAGACAGGCGGGCTCCGAAGCTTTCTTT,CASSLRQAGSEAFF
-,TRBV13,TRBJ2-4,few,TGTGCCAGCAGCACGAGGCTAGCCAAAAACATTCAGTACTTC,CASSTRLAKNIQYF
TRBD1,TRBV28,TRBJ2-7,-,TGTGCCAGCAGTTCCCGCCCCGGGACAGGGAACTACGAGCAGTACTTC,CASSSRPGTGNYEQYF
-,TRBV6-4,TRBJ2-6,many,TGTGCCAGCAGTGCGGGAGACTCTGGGGCCAACGTCCTGACTTTC,CASSAGDSGANVLTF
TRBD2,TRBV4-3,TRBJ2-1,-,TGCGCCAGCAGCGACCGGACTAGCGCTTACAATGAGCAGTTCTTC,CASSDRTSAYNEQFF
-,TRBV11-2,TRBJ2-5,-,TGTGCCAGCAGTGGAAACTTGTCACCCCTCCAAGAGACCCAGTACTTC,CASSGNLSPLQETQYF
TRBD2,TRBV7-8,TRBJ2-3,few,TGTGCCAGCAGCCCCTTAGTAGCGGGAGTTAGCACAGATACGCAGTATTTT,CASSPLVAGVSTDTQYF
TRBD1,TRBV7-6,TRBJ2-7,-,TGTGCCAGCAGCATGGGGACAGGGAGTTCCTACGAGCAGTACTTC,CASSMGTGSSYEQYF
TRBD2,TRBV7-9,TRBJ2-2,once,TGTGCCAGCAGCCACCCGAACGGGACTAGCGAGATTACCGGGGAGCTGTTTTTT,CASSHPNGTSEITGELFF
-,TRBV11-2,TRBJ1-1,-,TGTGCCAGCAGGGGGAGGAGAGGCACTGAAGCTTTCTTT,CASRGRRGTEAFF
TRBD2,TRBV5-4,TRBJ2-7,-,TGTGCCAGCAGCGGAACTAGCGGGAACGAACGCTACGAGCAGTACTTC,CASSGTSGNERYEQYF
-,TRBV13,TRBJ1-1,-,TGTGCCAGCAGCTTGTCGGGGTTGAACACTGAAGCTTTCTTT,CASSLSGLNTEAFF
-,TRBV27,TRBJ2-1,-,TGTGCCAGCAGTTTCAGGGGCACCTACAATGAGCAGTTCTTC,CASSFRGTYNEQFF
TRBD2,TRBV7-9,TRBJ2-7,-,TGTGCCAGCAGCTCGACTAGCGGGAGTTACGAGCAGTACTTC,CASSSTSGSYEQYF
TRBD1,TRBV29-1,TRBJ1-1,-,TGCAGCGCTAAAACGGGACAGGGGACTGAAGCTTTCTTT,CSAKTGQGTEAFF
-,TRBV27,TRBJ1-2,-,TGTGCCAGCAGTTTATTAGGAAGTGGACGTCATGGCTACACCTTC,CASSLLGSGRHGYTF
-,TRBV27,TRBJ1-5,-,TGTGCCAGCAGTACCGCGGCAGTTAGCAATCAGCCCCAGCATTTT,CASSTAAVSNQPQHF
TRBD2,TRBV27,TRBJ2-1,once,TGTGCCAGCAGTTCTGGACTAGCGGGAGGTGAGGACAATGAGCAGTTCTTC,CASSSGLAGGEDNEQFF
TRBD1,TRBV6-6,TRBJ2-5,-,TGTGCCAGCACCCCGACAGGGAAAGAGACCCAGTACTTC,CASTPTGKETQYF
TRBD2,TRBV28,TRBJ2-7,-,TGTGCCAGCAGTATACTTAGCGGGAGTAGGAACGAGCAGTACTTC,CASSILSGSRNEQYF
-,TRBV11-2,TRBJ2-7,once,TGTGCCAGCAGCTTAGACCCTCTCGGCGAGCAGTACTTC,CASSLDPLGEQYF
TRBD2,TRBV11-2,TRBJ2-1,-,TGTGCCAGCAGCTACGGTTTAGGGAGGGAACTAAATGAGCAGTTCTTC,CASSYGLGRELNEQFF
-,TRBV2,TRBJ1-2,-,TGTGCCAGCAGTGAAGCGCTTACAGCTAACTATGGCTACACCTTC,CASSEALTANYGYTF
-,TRBV28,TRBJ2-7,once,TGTGCCAGCAGTTTATATAGGTCTCCTCTCCACGAGCAGTACTTC,CASSLYRSPLHEQYF
TRBD2,TRBV7-9,TRBJ2-1,-,TGTGCCTCCCGGACTAGCGGGAGTATCGATGAGCAGTTCTTC,CASRTSGSIDEQFF
-,TRBV4-1,TRBJ2-1,-,TGCGCCAGCAGCCCGTCCGGGCAAGCTATAACGAATGAGCAGTTCTTC,CASSPSGQAITNEQFF
TRBD1,TRBV6-1,TRBJ2-1,once,TGTGCCAGCAGTGAAGGACTGGGACAGTACAATGAGCAGTTCTTC,CASSEGLGQYNEQFF
TRBD1,TRBV19,TRBJ2-5,-,TGTGCCAGTAATAAAAGGACAGGGTTGCAAGAGACCCAGTACTTC,CASNKRTGLQETQYF
TRBD2,TRBV6-5,TRBJ2-7,-,TGTGCCAGCAGTCCAACTAGCGGAGGGCCTTACGAGCAGTACTTC,CASSPTSGGPYEQYF
TRBD2,TRBV27,TRBJ2-7,-,TGTGCCAGCATTGGGACTAGCGGCCGACGCCAGAGCTCCTACGAGCAGTACTTC,CASIGTSGRRQSSYEQYF
TRBD2,TRBV7-9,TRBJ2-3,-,TGTGCCAGCAGCTTAGGGACTAGCGGGAGGGCCAGCTGGACAGATACGCAGTATTTT,CASSLGTSGRASWTDTQYF
-,TRBV9,TRBJ2-3,once,TGTGCCAGCAGCGTATCGAATCCAGATACGCAGTATTTT,CASSVSNPDTQYF
TRBD1,TRBV5-1,TRBJ2-7,-,TGCGCCAGCAGCTTGGCTTTCAGGGGGATTTCCTACGAGCAGTACTTC,CASSLAFRGISYEQYF
-,TRBV9,TRBJ2-3,-,TGTGCCACGGGGGGCGCAGATACGCAGTATTTT,CATGGADTQYF
-,TRBV4-1,TRBJ1-4,-,TGCGCCAGCAGCCCGAATGAAAAACTGTTTTTT,CASSPNEKLFF
TRBD2,TRBV28,TRBJ2-7,once,TGTGCCAGCAGTTTTCTCACTAGCGGGAGCGCCTACGAGCAGTACTTC,CASSFLTSGSAYEQYF
-,TRBV11-1,TRBJ2-1,-,TGTGCCAGCAGCTTAGACGGCAGGAGCTCCTACAATGAGCAGTTCTTC,CASSLDGRSSYNEQFF
-,TRBV7-9,TRBJ2-7,-,TGTGCCAGCAGCTTAGCGGGGGGATACGAGCAGTACTTC,CASSLAGGYEQYF
TRBD2,TRBV14,TRBJ2-2,-,TGTGCCAGCAGCCAAAGCGGGACGAACACCGGGGAGCTGTTTTTT,CASSQSGTNTGELFF
-,TRBV27,TRBJ2-7,few,TGTGCCAGCAGGCAGGGTTACGAGCAGTACTTC,CASRQGYEQYF
TRBD2,TRBV20-1,TRBJ2-1,-,TGCAGTGCGCTAGCGGACAATGAGCAGTTCTTC,CSALADNEQFF
-,TRBV4-2,TRBJ1-4,-,TGTGCCAGCAGCCAAGAGGGCAGTAAGAGTGAAAAACTGTTTTTT,CASSQEGSKSEKLFF
-,TRBV27,TRBJ1-2,-,TGTGCCAGCAGTTTATCGTCAGGGAGTAACTATGGCTACACCTTC,CASSLSSGSNYGYTF
TRBD1,TRBV7-9,TRBJ1-3,-,TGTGCCAGCTGGGCCCCAGGTGACAGGGATTTACCTGGAAACACCATATATTTT,CASWAPGDRDLPGNTIYF
-,TRBV5-6,TRBJ2-7,-,TGTGCCAGCAGCTTGGGTTACGAGCAGTACTTC,CASSLGYEQYF
TRBD1,TRBV6-6,TRBJ1-1,-,TGTGCCAGCAGTTACTCGGGACAGCGTCTTGAGGTTGAAGCTTTCTTT,CASSYSGQRLEVEAFF
TRBD2,TRBV6-5,TRBJ2-7,-,TGTGCCAGCAGCCCCCTTTCACTAGCGGAGCAGTACTTC,CASSPLSLAEQYF
-,TRBV11-2,TRBJ1-1,few,TGTGCCAGCAGCTTAGGGAGGGCTGAAGCTTTCTTT,CASSLGRAEAFF
-,TRBV27,TRBJ2-2,few,TGTGCCAGCACCCTATTGAACGGGGCCGGGGAGCTGTTTTTT,CASTLLNGAGELFF
TRBD2,TRBV27,TRBJ2-1,-,TGTGCCAGCAGTTACAGTGAGATAGCGGGAGGACCCTACAATGAGCAGTTCTTC,CASSYSEIAGGPYNEQFF
-,TRBV27,TRBJ2-1,-,TGTGCCAGCAGTTGGGTCGGGAGAGGGAATGAGCAGTTCTTC,CASSWVGRGNEQFF